This TCR beta chain originates from a study of T cell responses to AZD1222 COVID-19 vaccine. This CDR3 contains 15 residues. V lost 4 bases and J lost 1, with 11 bases in between. Germline lookup yields CDR1 KGHSH and CDR2 LQKENI. TCRdb keeps only in-frame clones here, not all; method: immunoSEQ multiplex PCR. The sample consists of about 110,000 clones, about nine tenths of them appearing once. On this clone: Its antigen is currently unknown.

Study findings and constraints: There were mostly white British donors and more females than males, and clonal diversity was possibly underestimated.

The sequence was obtained from an adult who received the AZD1222 COVID-19 vaccine. The chain carries TRBV18 and TRBJ1-3; D gene ambiguous. This specimen was peripheral blood, taken 28 days after the second AZD1222 dose. The CDR3 coding sequence is TGTGCCAGCTCACTATTGCAGGATTCTGGAAACACCATATATTTT. Its protein is CASSLLQDSGNTIYF. Complete variable domain (other parts from reference TRBV18 and TRBJ1-3): NAGVMQNPRHLVRRRGQEARLRCSPMKGHSHVYWYRQLPEEGLKFMVYLQKENIIDESGMPKERFSAEFPKEGPSILRIQQVVRGDSAAYFCASSLLQDSGNTIYFGEGSWLTVV.